The 27 T cell receptor beta chains below come from one sample, sequenced in a study of PD-1 blockade in mismatch repair-deficient tumors. TCRdb's table, derived via immunoSEQ multiplex PCR, lists solely in-frame clones and lacks some. Found here are 75,000 to 80,000 clones, 65% to 85% of them singletons; the top ten hold 5% to 7%. The sequencing here drew on peripheral blood, taken 44 weeks after starting pembrolizumab. The receptors here all came from an adult with mismatch repair-deficient cancer.

This chain connects TRBV5-1 to TRBJ2-2; TRBD2 matches at 11 bases. Germline V CDR1 and CDR2: SGHRS, YFSETQ. Unmatched junction bases numbered 3, after V lost 4 bases and J lost 4 bases. This CDR3 has 15 residues. This CDR3 reads CASSPGLAGTGELFF. CDR3 DNA: TGCGCCAGCAGCCCAGGACTAGCGGGCACCGGGGAGCTGTTTTTT.

This sequence joins TRBV5-1 and TRBJ1-1, with D unresolved. The CDR3 is made up of 14 amino acids. The V and J ends lost 1 base and 1 base respectively, with 8 bases between them. Germline CDR1 SGHRS, CDR2 YFSETQ. This CDR3 reads CASSLNPRNTEAFF. The CDR3 region has the DNA TGCGCCAGCAGCTTGAATCCGAGGAACACTGAAGCTTTCTTT.

V is TRBV6-5 and J is TRBJ1-5; D is undetermined. CDR3 length: 15 residues. V lost 0 bases to trimming and J lost 2 bases, with 8 bases between them. From germline, CDR1 is MNHEY and CDR2 SVGAGI. CDR3 region: CASSYSFTGNQPQHF. The DNA of the CDR3 is TGTGCCAGCAGTTACTCGTTTACGGGCAATCAGCCCCAGCATTTT.

The V call is TRBV5-4, the J call TRBJ2-1; TRBD2 aligns across 12 bases. J was trimmed by 8 bases and V by 5 bases; bases with no gene match: 8. The CDR3 extends over 15 amino acids. Germline CDR1 and CDR2: SGHNT and YYREEE (reference sequence). CDR3 region: CASRTTSGRSDEQFF. Written as DNA, the CDR3 is TGTGCCAGCAGGACGACTAGCGGGAGAAGTGATGAGCAGTTCTTC.

The chain has TRBV19 and TRBJ2-1; TRBD2 is a possible D gene (6 bases). Trimming removed 5 bases from V and 6 bases from J, with 14 bases in between. The CDR3 length is 14 residues. From germline, CDR1 is LNHDA and CDR2 SQIVND (reference sequence). The CDR3 here is CASSRRERINEQFF. The CDR3 coding sequence is TGTGCCAGTAGTCGCCGGGAGAGGATCAATGAGCAGTTCTTC.

V is TRBV28 and J is TRBJ2-7; weak D call: TRBD1 (5 bases). The germline CDR1 and CDR2 sequences are MDHEN and SYDVKM. The CDR3 has 13 residues. V was pared by 7 bases and J by 0 bases, with 10 bases between. The CDR3 region has the DNA TGTGCCAGCACGGGCAGGGACTCCTACGAGCAGTACTTC. Amino acids: CASTGRDSYEQYF. The whole variable domain, remainder taken from reference TRBV28 and TRBJ2-7, is DVKVTQSSRYLVKRTGEKVFLECVQDMDHENMFWYRQDPGLGLRLIYFSYDVKMKEKGDIPEGYSVSREKKERFSLILESASTNQTSMYLCASTGRDSYEQYFGPGTRLTVT.

This chain uses TRBV18 with TRBJ1-2; weak D call: TRBD1 (6 bases). V lost 4 bases and J 0 bases, leaving 15 bases between the germline ends. The CDR3 is made up of 16 amino acids. Germline assignment: CDR1 KGHSH and CDR2 LQKENI. The CDR3 coding sequence is TGTGCCAGCTCACAGCCAGGGGAAACTTCTAACTATGGCTACACCTTC. Residues: CASSQPGETSNYGYTF.

The table lists this clone with a count of one. This chain uses TRBV7-6 with TRBJ2-3; 7 bases match TRBD2. CDR1 is SGHVS and CDR2 is FNYEAQ in the germline V gene. CDR3 length: 15 amino acids. The V gene end was trimmed by 9 bases and the J gene end by 5 bases; junction bases not matched to a gene: 14. The CDR3 DNA follows: TGTGCCAGGAACCCGGGGACTAACTATGTAGATACGCAGTATTTT. It yields the protein CARNPGTNYVDTQYF.

The chain joins TRBV7-3 to TRBJ2-7; TRBD2 matches 7 bases. Germline trimming cut 3 bases from V and 7 bases from J; bases unmatched to any gene: 6. The germline V gene encodes CDR1 SGHTA and CDR2 FQGTGA. The CDR3 has 13 residues. CDR3 in amino acids: CASSFSTGGEQYF. As DNA, the CDR3 is TGTGCCAGCAGCTTTAGTACGGGGGGAGAGCAGTACTTC.

This chain joins TRBV11-3 and TRBJ2-7; possibly TRBD2 for D (6 bases). The germline gives CDR1 SGHNT, CDR2 YENEEA. Trimming stripped 7 bases from V and 5 bases from J, with 21 bases between. The CDR3 is 15 residues long. The CDR3 DNA reads as TGTGCCAGCACTATAGGAGGGCAGGGAAAGCACGAGCAGTACTTC. It encodes CASTIGGQGKHEQYF.

This chain joins TRBV13 and TRBJ1-1; D is undetermined. Germline CDR1 and CDR2: PRHDT and FYEKMQ (reference sequence). This CDR3 has 15 amino acids. The V end was cut by 5 bases, the J end by 6 bases, with 19 bases between. CDR3 bases: TGTGCCAGCAGCCCCCTCGGGGAAATCGGCTCTGAAGCTTTCTTT. Amino acid sequence: CASSPLGEIGSEAFF. The entire variable domain, with the rest obtained from reference TRBV13 and TRBJ1-1, is as follows: AAGVIQSPRHLIKEKRETATLKCYPIPRHDTVYWYQQGPGQDPQFLISFYEKMQSDKGSIPDRFSAQQFSDYHSELNMSSLELGDSALYFCASSPLGEIGSEAFFGQGTRLTVV.

V gene TRBV7-8 combines with J gene TRBJ2-5, with 11 bases identical to TRBD2. This CDR3 is built from 19 residues. V trimming: 1 base; J trimming: 9 bases; junction bases outside the gene matches: 19. Germline loops: CDR1 SGHVS, CDR2 FQNEAQ. The CDR3 loop reads CASSLVGASGRSTRGAQYF. CDR3 DNA sequence: TGTGCCAGCAGCTTAGTGGGGGCTAGCGGGAGGTCGACTCGGGGGGCCCAGTACTTC.

The genes are TRBV30 and TRBJ2-1, with D perhaps matching TRBD2 (6 bases). The CDR3 totals 12 residues. Deletions cut 8 bases from V and 9 bases from J, with 17 bases between. The germline V gene has CDR1 GTSNPN and CDR2 SVGIG (reference sequence). In DNA form, the CDR3 reads TGTGCCGGACGGTCGGAGGGCCCTGAGCAGTTCTTC. Amino acids: CAGRSEGPEQFF.

The chain uses TRBV5-5 and TRBJ1-5; TRBD1 might be the D (6 bases). V lost 4 bases and J 1 base, leaving 21 bases between the germline ends. Germline CDR1 reads SGHKS; CDR2 reads YYEKEE (reference sequence). This CDR3 is 18 amino acids long. CDR3 loop: CASSSRGGEGASNQPQHF. CDR3 nucleotides: TGTGCCAGCAGCAGCCGAGGGGGTGAAGGGGCAAGCAATCAGCCCCAGCATTTT. The full variable domain, its missing parts supplied by reference TRBV5-5 and TRBJ1-5, is DAGVTQSPTHLIKTRGQQVTLRCSPISGHKSVSWYQQVLGQGPQFIFQYYEKEERGRGNFPDRFSARQFPNYSSELNVNALLLGDSALYLCASSSRGGEGASNQPQHFGDGTRLSIL.

The chain uses TRBV11-2 and TRBJ2-7, with 7 bases lining up with TRBD2. The CDR3 spans 11 residues. CDR1 and CDR2 (germline): SGHAT, FQNNGV. The V and J ends lost 4 bases and 7 bases, in that order; junction bases with no gene match: 1. CDR3: CASSWGLEQYF. CDR3 nucleotide sequence: TGTGCCAGCAGCTGGGGACTAGAGCAGTACTTC.

CDR3 nucleotides: TGTGCCTGGAATTCGGGGAAAGGCAATCAGCCCCAGCATTTT. Its translation is CAWNSGKGNQPQHF. J is TRBJ1-5 and V is TRBV30, with D unresolved. CDR1 GTSNPN and CDR2 SVGIG come from the germline V gene (reference sequence). The V end was cut by 4 bases, the J end by 2 bases, with 12 bases between. The CDR3 consists of 14 residues.

CDR3 sequence: CASSLRVGFVDGYTF. The DNA for the CDR3 is TGTGCCAGCAGCTTGAGGGTCGGGTTCGTCGATGGCTACACCTTC. V usage is TRBV7-9 and J usage is TRBJ1-2; D uncertain. Trimming stripped 3 bases from V and 6 bases from J, with 17 bases between. The CDR3 spans 15 residues. CDR1 is SEHNR and CDR2 is FQNEAQ in the germline V gene (reference sequence).

This clone showed up just a few times. The V and J genes are TRBV27 and TRBJ1-2, with D possibly being TRBD1 (5 bases). CDR3 length: 12 residues. In germline, CDR1 is MNHEY, CDR2 SMNVEV (reference sequence). Trimming pared 6 bases from V and 5 bases from J, leaving 10 bases between. The CDR3 nucleotides are TGTGCCAGCAGGGGCAGGGTTTATGGCTACACCTTC. It codes for CASRGRVYGYTF.

The rearrangement joins TRBV19 to TRBJ1-2; D is uncertain. The V end was cut by 5 bases, the J end by 2 bases, with 9 bases between. CDR1 and CDR2 from the germline V gene are LNHDA and SQIVND (reference sequence). The CDR3 consists of 13 residues. This chain's CDR3 is CASSDPGNYGYTF. The CDR3 DNA reads TGTGCCAGTAGTGACCCGGGAAACTATGGCTACACCTTC.

The chain carries TRBV7-3 and TRBJ2-3; D is uncertain. The CDR3 is 14 residues long. The V end was cut by 1 base, the J end by 2 bases, with 7 bases between. CDR1 and CDR2 (germline): SGHTA, FQGTGA. CDR3 bases: TGTGCCAGCAGCTTAAGCGGTCACACAGATACGCAGTATTTT. This translates into CASSLSGHTDTQYF.

The sample holds one count of this clone. This rearrangement joins TRBV4-1 to TRBJ2-1, with D unresolved. The V and J ends lost 6 bases and 5 bases respectively, with 17 bases between them. Per germline, CDR1 MGHRA and CDR2 YSYEKL. This CDR3 has 15 residues. The CDR3 sequence is CASSPSHRLNNEQFF. Here the CDR3 DNA reads TGCGCCAGCAGTCCCTCCCACAGACTCAACAATGAGCAGTTCTTC.

In this sample, this clone turned up a few times. This chain links TRBV9 with TRBJ2-1; no clear D gene. Germline V gene data show CDR1 as SGDLS and CDR2 as YYNGEE. This CDR3 contains 16 residues. Trimming stripped 4 bases from V and 0 bases from J, with 14 bases between. The CDR3 coding sequence is TGTGCCAGCAGCCCGGAACAGCTCAGCTCCTACAATGAGCAGTTCTTC. This codes for CASSPEQLSSYNEQFF.

The chain joins TRBV7-9 to TRBJ1-2, with no clear D. The CDR3 sequence is 15 residues long. Trimming took 0 bases from V and 7 from J, leaving 15 bases between them. Germline-derived CDR1 and CDR2 are SEHNR and FQNEAQ (reference sequence). CDR3: CASSLAMAGMGGYTF. The CDR3 nucleotides read TGTGCCAGCAGCTTAGCGATGGCAGGAATGGGTGGCTACACCTTC.

The gene calls are TRBV4-2 and TRBJ2-1; maybe TRBD2 (5 bases). From germline, CDR1 is LGHNA and CDR2 YNFKEQ. The CDR3 totals 14 residues. The V end was cut by 1 base, the J end by 8 bases, with 12 bases between. CDR3 sequence (DNA): TGTGCCAGCAGCCAAGTGGGCGGGCTCGATGAGCAGTTCTTC. Amino acids: CASSQVGGLDEQFF.

The rearrangement joins TRBV5-6 to TRBJ2-5, with TRBD2 matching 8 bases. Germline-derived CDR1 and CDR2 are SGHDT and YYEEEE. The CDR3 is 16 amino acids. V was clipped by 4 bases and J by 5 bases; unmatched bases: 13. The CDR3 DNA reads TGTGCCAGCAGCCCCGTGGTTAGCGGGAATTTGGAGACCCAGTACTTC. Translated: CASSPVVSGNLETQYF.

V is TRBV29-1 and J is TRBJ2-3; D perhaps matches TRBD1 (5 bases). The CDR3 has 13 residues. Looked up from germline, CDR1 is SQVTM and CDR2 is ANQGSEA. V was shortened by 1 base and J by 2 bases, with 7 bases between the two germline ends. CDR3 nucleotide sequence: TGCAGCGTTGAAGGACAGACCACAGATACGCAGTATTTT. This encodes CSVEGQTTDTQYF.

V is TRBV6-1 and J is TRBJ2-3; 9 bases align to TRBD2. Germline loops: CDR1 MNHNS, CDR2 SASEGT. Trimming at V came to 4 bases and at J to 3 bases, leaving 2 bases not matched to a gene. The CDR3 runs 14 residues. DNA of the CDR3: TGTGCCAGCAGTGGAGGACTAGCGACAGATACGCAGTATTTT. Encoded protein: CASSGGLATDTQYF.